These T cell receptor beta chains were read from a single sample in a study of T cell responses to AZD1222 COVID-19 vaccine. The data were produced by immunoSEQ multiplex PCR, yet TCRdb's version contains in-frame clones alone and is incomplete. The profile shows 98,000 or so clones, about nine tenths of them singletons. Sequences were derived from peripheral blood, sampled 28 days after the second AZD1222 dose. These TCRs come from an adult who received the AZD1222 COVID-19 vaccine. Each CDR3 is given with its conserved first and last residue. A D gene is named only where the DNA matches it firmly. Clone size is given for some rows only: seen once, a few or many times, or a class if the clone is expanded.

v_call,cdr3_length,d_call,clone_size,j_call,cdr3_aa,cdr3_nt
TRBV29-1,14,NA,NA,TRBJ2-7,CSVEVGRGVREQYF,TGCAGCGTTGAGGTCGGGAGAGGCGTACGGGAGCAGTACTTC
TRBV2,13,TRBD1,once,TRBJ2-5,CASRGDSVQTQYF,TGTGCCAGCAGAGGGGACAGCGTCCAGACCCAGTACTTC
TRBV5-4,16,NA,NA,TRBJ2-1,CASSRDFLSSYNEQFF,TGTGCCAGCAGCCGGGATTTTCTTAGCTCCTACAATGAGCAGTTCTTC
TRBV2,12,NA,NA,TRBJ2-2,CASSDRPGELFF,TGTGCCAGCAGTGATCGCCCCGGGGAGCTGTTTTTT
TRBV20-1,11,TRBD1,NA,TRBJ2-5,CSGQTQETQYF,TGCTCGGGACAGACCCAAGAGACCCAGTACTTC
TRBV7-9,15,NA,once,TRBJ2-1,CASSLAGTLYNEQFF,TGTGCCAGCAGCTTAGCTGGCACTTTGTACAATGAGCAGTTCTTC
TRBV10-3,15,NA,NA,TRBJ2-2,CAISVGQDSTGELFF,TGTGCCATCAGTGTGGGTCAGGACAGCACCGGGGAGCTGTTTTTT
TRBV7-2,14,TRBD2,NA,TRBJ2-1,CASSFSGSRNEQFF,TGTGCCAGCAGCTTTAGCGGGAGTCGCAATGAGCAGTTCTTC
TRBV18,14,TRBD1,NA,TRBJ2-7,CASSPGQLSYEQYF,TGTGCCAGCTCACCGGGACAGCTCTCCTACGAGCAGTACTTC
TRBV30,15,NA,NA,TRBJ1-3,CAWSGDRASGNTIYF,TGTGCCTGGAGTGGTGACAGAGCCTCTGGAAACACCATATATTTT
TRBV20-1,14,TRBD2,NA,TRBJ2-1,CSASTGGPYNEQFF,TGCAGTGCTAGTACGGGAGGGCCCTACAATGAGCAGTTCTTC
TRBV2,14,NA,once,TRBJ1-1,CASSPPPVNTEAFF,TGTGCCAGCAGTCCACCGCCGGTAAACACTGAAGCTTTCTTT
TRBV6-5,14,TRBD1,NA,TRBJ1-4,CASSRQGLLGKLFF,TGTGCCAGCAGTCGACAGGGTTTGTTGGGTAAACTGTTTTTT
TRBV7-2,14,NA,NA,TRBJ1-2,CASSLAPGVTGYTF,TGTGCCAGCAGCTTAGCTCCAGGGGTAACCGGCTACACCTTC
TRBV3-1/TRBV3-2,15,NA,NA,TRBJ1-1,CASSQGDGYSAEAFF,TGTGCCAGCAGCCAAGGGGACGGCTATTCGGCTGAAGCTTTCTTT
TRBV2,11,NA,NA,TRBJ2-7,CASEGGGEQYF,TGTGCCAGCGAGGGAGGGGGCGAGCAGTACTTC
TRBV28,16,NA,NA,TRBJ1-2,CASTPSLRGSGYGYTF,TGTGCCAGCACCCCTAGCCTAAGGGGGTCGGGCTATGGCTACACCTTC
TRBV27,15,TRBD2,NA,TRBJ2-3,CASSLISGREDTQYF,TGTGCCAGCAGTTTAATAAGCGGGAGGGAAGATACGCAGTATTTT
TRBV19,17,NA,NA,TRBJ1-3,CASSRPTGNLAGNTIYF,TGTGCCAGTAGCCGACCTACAGGGAATTTAGCTGGAAACACCATATATTTT
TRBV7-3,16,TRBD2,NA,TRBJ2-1,CASSLTSAASYNEQFF,TGTGCCAGCAGCCTAACTAGCGCCGCATCCTACAATGAGCAGTTCTTC
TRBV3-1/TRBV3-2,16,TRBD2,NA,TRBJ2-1,CASSHQAGGVYNEQFF,TGTGCCAGCAGCCATCAAGCGGGAGGGGTCTACAATGAGCAGTTCTTC
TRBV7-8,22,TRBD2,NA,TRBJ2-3,CASSLAPRGGLAGGSGTDTQYF,TGTGCCAGCAGCTTAGCCCCCCGGGGAGGTCTAGCGGGAGGGTCTGGCACAGATACGCAGTATTTT
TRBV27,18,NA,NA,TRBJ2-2,CASSLSLVRVANTGELFF,TGTGCCAGCAGTTTATCCCTCGTGAGGGTGGCGAACACCGGGGAGCTGTTTTTT
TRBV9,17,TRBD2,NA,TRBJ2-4,CASSGGLAGGPQNIQYF,TGTGCCAGCAGCGGGGGACTAGCGGGAGGGCCCCAAAACATTCAGTACTTC
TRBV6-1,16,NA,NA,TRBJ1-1,CASSEDVGDGGTEAFF,TGTGCCAGCAGTGAAGATGTGGGGGATGGGGGCACTGAAGCTTTCTTT
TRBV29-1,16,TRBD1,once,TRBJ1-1,CSVGVPQGTGATEAFF,TGCAGCGTTGGAGTGCCCCAGGGGACAGGGGCCACTGAAGCTTTCTTT
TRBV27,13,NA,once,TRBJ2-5,CASSLSAWETQYF,TGTGCCAGCAGTTTATCGGCCTGGGAGACCCAGTACTTC